This is a list of T cell receptor beta chains from one sample in a study of T cell responses to AZD1222 COVID-19 vaccine. Profiling relied on immunoSEQ multiplex PCR, and the TCRdb table lists in-frame clones only, not all of them. The sample contains 180,000 or so clones, less than 95% of which appear only once. This specimen consisted of peripheral blood, obtained on day 0 of AZD1222 vaccination. Receptors were obtained from an adult in good health. Both conserved end residues are trimmed from each CDR3. The order of the fields is J gene, CDR3 length, V gene, CDR3 protein.

>TRBJ1-2|10|TRBV7-9
ASSLEPAGYT
>TRBJ1-5|12|TRBV7-9
ASSFGAGVQPQH
>TRBJ1-1|13|TRBV10-3
AISGSQGVDTEAF
>TRBJ1-3|11|TRBV4-2
ASSHVLRNTIY
>TRBJ1-3|14|TRBV28
ASTSGGGQAGNTIY
>TRBJ1-1|11|TRBV2
ASSTRQGAEAF
>TRBJ1-2|14|TRBV5-1
ASSLRGDRQNYGYT
>TRBJ2-7|12|TRBV15
ATSRDNPNDEQY
>TRBJ2-5|13|TRBV28
ASNPPNGPRETQY
>TRBJ1-5|13|TRBV30
AWSRGADSNQPQH
>TRBJ2-7|13|TRBV18
ASSPTGGDWYEQY